Described below is a single TCR beta chain sequence and its context. Its antigen is still unknown. This specimen belongs to a study of shared clonotypes between healthy human individuals. For the study at large: Researchers drew samples from a couple of women and a few men aged 18 to 49. Study-level points and caveats: Only blood was sampled; tissue repertoires likely differ.

V lost 2 bases to trimming and J lost 4 bases, with 9 bases between them. The CDR3 has 13 residues. Germline V gene data show CDR1 as KGHSH and CDR2 as LQKENI. Donors had no recently reported acute infections or vaccinations and were HIV-negative. Repertoires were generated with immunoSEQ multiplex PCR, while TCRdb's copy carries only in-frame clones and drops some. Of around 2.5 million clones detected, more than 85% appear once; the ten largest clones hold approximately 0.35%. This receptor was obtained from a man aged 18 to 29 in good health. Some clones in this sample may be carry-over from other donors' samples. The sample consisted of naive CD4+ T cells from PBMCs. Subset denoted: CD45RA+ positively selected. J is TRBJ2-7 and V is TRBV18; D might be TRBD2 (6 bases). The CDR3 coding sequence is TGTGCCAGCTCACCAGGGGCGGGGTACGAGCAGTACTTC. Encoded protein: CASSPGAGYEQYF. Full variable domain (remainder filled in from reference TRBV18 and TRBJ2-7): NAGVMQNPRHLVRRRGQEARLRCSPMKGHSHVYWYRQLPEEGLKFMVYLQKENIIDESGMPKERFSAEFPKEGPSILRIQQVVRGDSAAYFCASSPGAGYEQYFGPGTRLTVT.